These 9 T cell receptor beta chains came from one sample sequenced in a study of a mutant IDH1 vaccine in newly diagnosed glioma. Sequencing used immunoSEQ multiplex PCR; TCRdb keeps in-frame clones, though not all of them. The data hold 39,000 or so clones, with about 84% observed a single time. Time point noted: week 5, during vaccination. Vaccination used 300 ug of mutant IDH1 20-mer peptide per dose, with topical imiquimod. Their target antigens are unknown. The specimen comprised PBMCs, sampled from a glioma patient whose treatment included an IDH1 peptide vaccine. The source is a man between 35 and 55 years old with glioma.

The V call is TRBV5-1, the J call TRBJ1-2, with TRBD1 matching over 8 bases. Germline trimming cut 0 bases from V and 6 bases from J; bases unmatched to any gene: 4. Germline V gene data show CDR1 as SGHRS and CDR2 as YFSETQ. This CDR3 has 14 amino acids. In DNA form, the CDR3 reads TGCGCCAGCAGCTTGGGTTACAGGGGGGATGGCTACACCTTC. Its protein is CASSLGYRGDGYTF.

This chain uses TRBV6-5 with TRBJ1-2; the D gene is possibly TRBD1 (6 bases). Trimming took 2 bases from V and 3 from J, leaving 10 bases between them. This CDR3 is 14 amino acids long. The germline gives CDR1 MNHEY, CDR2 SVGAGI. The CDR3 here is CASSYRGADYGYTF. The DNA of the CDR3 is TGTGCCAGCAGTTACCGGGGGGCGGACTATGGCTACACCTTC.

The chain joins TRBV14 to TRBJ2-7; 9 bases line up with TRBD1. CDR3 size: 15 residues. Germline V gene data show CDR1 as SGHDN and CDR2 as FVKESK. With V trimmed by 5 bases and J by 3 bases, 8 bases remained unmatched. The CDR3 DNA reads TGTGCCAGCAGCTGGGGGGACAGGGCCTACTACGAGCAGTACTTC. Protein: CASSWGDRAYYEQYF.

This rearrangement joins TRBV5-6 to TRBJ1-3, with D perhaps TRBD1 (5 bases). V was shortened by 2 bases and J by 2 bases, with 8 bases between the two germline ends. The germline V gene encodes CDR1 SGHDT and CDR2 YYEEEE. The CDR3 runs to 14 residues. CDR3 amino acids: CASSFPGAGNTIYF. The CDR3 DNA is TGTGCCAGCAGCTTCCCGGGGGCTGGAAACACCATATATTTT.

The gene calls are TRBV5-1 and TRBJ2-2; 10 bases map to TRBD1. V lost 4 bases and J lost 9; bases outside the gene matches: 12. Germline V gene lookup returns CDR1 SGHRS and CDR2 YFSETQ. This CDR3 is 16 amino acids long. CDR3 coding DNA: TGCGCCAGCAGCCCGACGTCCCGGACAGGGGGTCGGGAGCTGTTTTTT. Translating it yields CASSPTSRTGGRELFF.

V gene TRBV20-1 combines with J gene TRBJ2-4; D is unresolved. Between the trimmed V and J ends, which lost 2 bases and 11 bases, there was a span of 10 bases. CDR3 length: 11 residues. Germline CDR1 reads DFQATT; CDR2 reads SNEGSKA (reference sequence). CDR3 bases: TGCAGTGCTAGATCCGGGTTACTTCAGTACTTC. It specifies CSARSGLLQYF.

The chain joins TRBV5-1 to TRBJ2-1; possibly TRBD2 for D (6 bases). V lost 3 bases to trimming and J lost 3 bases, with 10 bases between them. The CDR3 covers 14 residues. Germline V gives CDR1 SGHRS, CDR2 YFSETQ. The CDR3 DNA follows: TGCGCCAGCAGCTCCGGGACTCTCTACAATGAGCAGTTCTTC. Translating it yields CASSSGTLYNEQFF. The full variable domain, rest sourced from reference TRBV5-1 and TRBJ2-1, is KAGVTQTPRYLIKTRGQQVTLSCSPISGHRSVSWYQQTPGQGLQFLFEYFSETQRNKGNFPGRFSGRQFSNSRSEMNVSTLELGDSALYLCASSSGTLYNEQFFGPGTRLTVL.

Only one count was recorded for this clone. The CDR3 sequence: CASSLGGVSTDTQYF. The CDR3, as DNA: TGTGCCAGCAGCCTAGGGGGGGTCAGCACAGATACGCAGTATTTT. The chain is built from TRBV7-9 and TRBJ2-3, with a tentative D call TRBD2 (7 bases). The CDR3 loop spans 15 amino acids. V lost 5 bases, J lost 0 bases, and 12 bases lay in between. Germline loops: CDR1 SEHNR, CDR2 FQNEAQ (reference sequence).

The sample holds one count of this clone. The chain links TRBV5-4 to TRBJ2-5; 9 bases line up with TRBD1. CDR3 length: 16 residues. Per the germline V gene, CDR1 is SGHNT and CDR2 is YYREEE (reference sequence). The V segment lost 4 bases and the J segment 2 bases; nucleotides outside the gene matches: 9. The CDR3 sequence is CASSQPGQGSQETQYF. CDR3 in DNA: TGTGCCAGCAGCCAGCCGGGACAGGGATCTCAAGAGACCCAGTACTTC.